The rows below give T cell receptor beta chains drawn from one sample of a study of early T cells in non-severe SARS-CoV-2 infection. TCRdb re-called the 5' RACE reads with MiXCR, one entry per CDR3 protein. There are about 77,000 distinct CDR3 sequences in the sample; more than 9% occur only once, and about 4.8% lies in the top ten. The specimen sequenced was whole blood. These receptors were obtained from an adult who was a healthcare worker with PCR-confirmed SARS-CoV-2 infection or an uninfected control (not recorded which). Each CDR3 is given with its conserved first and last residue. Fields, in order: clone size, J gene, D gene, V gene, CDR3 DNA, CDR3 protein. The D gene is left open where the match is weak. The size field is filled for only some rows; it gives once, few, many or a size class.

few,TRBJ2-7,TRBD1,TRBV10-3,TGTGCCATCACCCCAGGACAGGGGGAGACCTACGAGCAGTACTTC,CAITPGQGETYEQYF
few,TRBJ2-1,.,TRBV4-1,TGCGCCAGCAGCCAAGAGGGCGGGTCCTACAATGAGCAGTTCTTC,CASSQEGGSYNEQFF
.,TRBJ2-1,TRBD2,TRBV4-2,TGTGCCAGCAGCCAAGGCCTAGCGGAGGTCAATGAGCAGTTCTTC,CASSQGLAEVNEQFF
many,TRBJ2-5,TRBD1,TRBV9,TGTGCCAGCTCCGGACAGGGTTCGTGGACCCAGTACTTC,CASSGQGSWTQYF
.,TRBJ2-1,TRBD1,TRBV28,TGTGCCAGCAGTTTTCTCCCCAGGACAGGCTCCTACAATGAGCAGTTCTTC,CASSFLPRTGSYNEQFF
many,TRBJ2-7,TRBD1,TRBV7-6,TGTGCCAGCAGGACAGAACAGGGGGCGGGCGAGCAGTACTTC,CASRTEQGAGEQYF
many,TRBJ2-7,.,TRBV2,TGTGCCAGCAAGCTCCGAACCAGCGACAGCTCCTACGAGCAGTACTTC,CASKLRTSDSSYEQYF
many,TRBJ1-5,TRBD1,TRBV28,TGTGCCAGCAGCCACGCCGCGTTGAGACAGGGGGGCAATCAGCCCCAGCATTTT,CASSHAALRQGGNQPQHF
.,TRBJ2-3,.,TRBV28,TGTGCCAGCAGTTTAATGGATACGCAGTATTTT,CASSLMDTQYF
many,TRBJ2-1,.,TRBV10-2,TGCGCCAGCAGCTGGGCGGGTGATGAGCAGTTCTTC,CASSWAGDEQFF
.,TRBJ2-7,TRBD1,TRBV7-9,TGTGCCAGCAGCTTGGGGGACAGCTACGAGCAGTACTTC,CASSLGDSYEQYF
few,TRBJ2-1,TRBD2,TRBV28,TGTGCCAGCAAGTTACTAGCGGGAGGGCCCTATGAGCAGTTCTTC,CASKLLAGGPYEQFF
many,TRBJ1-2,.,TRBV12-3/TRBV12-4,TGTGCCAGCAGCAGACTACAGGAAACCTACACCTTC,CASSRLQETYTF
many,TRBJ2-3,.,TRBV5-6,TGTGCCAGCACCGTTCTGGGCACAGATACGCAGTATTTT,CASTVLGTDTQYF
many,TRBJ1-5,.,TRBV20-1,TGCAGTGCTAGTAGGTCCGTAGGAGCAGTCAATCAGCCCCAGCATTTT,CSASRSVGAVNQPQHF
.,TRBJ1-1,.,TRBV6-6,TGTGTCAGCAACCGAGGGGTCTCAGGCACTGAAGCTTTCTTT,CVSNRGVSGTEAFF
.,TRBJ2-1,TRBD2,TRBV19,TGTGCCAGCGGACTAGCGGGAGGTCTTGGGGAGCAGTTCTTC,CASGLAGGLGEQFF
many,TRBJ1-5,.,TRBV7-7,TGTGCCAGCAGCTTAGTGGACACCCATCAGCCCCAGCATTTT,CASSLVDTHQPQHF
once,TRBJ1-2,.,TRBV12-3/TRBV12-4,TGTGCCAGCAGCTCAACAGGGAATAGCGGCTATGGCTACACCTTC,CASSSTGNSGYGYTF
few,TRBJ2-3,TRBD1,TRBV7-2,TGTGCCAGCAGCTTCCAGACAGGGTCAGATACGCAGTATTTT,CASSFQTGSDTQYF
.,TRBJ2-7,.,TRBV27,TGTGCCAGCAGTCCTGCACAGGGAAATTACGAGCAGTACTTC,CASSPAQGNYEQYF
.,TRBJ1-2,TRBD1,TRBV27,TGTGCCAGCAGTTTACTCGGGGGAGACAGGGGTAACTATGGCTACACCTTC,CASSLLGGDRGNYGYTF
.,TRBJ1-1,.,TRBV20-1,TGCAGTGCTAGAGTCATTCTACAAGGAAACACTGAAGCTTTCTTT,CSARVILQGNTEAFF